The 17 T cell receptor beta chains presented below share a single source sample, sequenced in a study of OX40 agonist ivuxolimab in advanced cancers. Some clones are missing from TCRdb's copy, which holds only in-frame ones; the method was immunoSEQ multiplex PCR. This table holds some 94,000 clones, about 96% found once. This material consisted of CD4+ or CD8+ T cells sorted from blood, taken in a trial of the OX40 agonist ivuxolimab. The source is an adult with an advanced solid tumor such as melanoma, head and neck, liver or kidney cancer.

V usage is TRBV14 and J usage is TRBJ2-1, with D uncertain. This CDR3 contains 15 residues. The V gene lost 5 bases and the J gene lost 6 bases, with 17 bases spanning the gap. The germline gives CDR1 SGHDN, CDR2 FVKESK. The CDR3 DNA sequence: TGTGCCAGCAGCGTCCCCAGGTCAGGCCTCAATGAGCAGTTCTTC. Protein product: CASSVPRSGLNEQFF.

The CDR3 here is CASSPGLAGDMGLGETQYF. The CDR3 nucleotides are TGCGCCAGCAGCCCCGGGCTAGCGGGGGATATGGGGTTGGGAGAGACCCAGTACTTC. This sequence joins TRBV5-1 and TRBJ2-5; 10 bases map to TRBD2. V lost 4 bases to trimming and J lost 4 bases; unmatched junction nucleotides: 19. Germline CDR1 is SGHRS and CDR2 is YFSETQ. CDR3 size: 19 residues.

The J gene is TRBJ2-3, the V gene TRBV7-2; 11 nucleotides agree with TRBD2. Per germline, CDR1 SGHTA and CDR2 FQGNSA. Trimming took 2 bases from V and 5 from J; bases not matched to a gene: 15. The CDR3 has 19 amino acids. CDR3 region: CASSLYGLAGPEDGDTQYF. The CDR3 bases are TGTGCCAGCAGCTTATATGGACTAGCGGGCCCCGAGGACGGAGATACGCAGTATTTT.

This sequence joins TRBV4-3 and TRBJ1-2; D is undetermined. The CDR3 sequence is 17 residues long. The V gene's germline CDR1 is LGHNA and CDR2 YSLEER. V was cut by 1 base and J by 0 bases, with 15 bases left in between. CDR3 nucleotides: TGCGCCAGCAGCCAAGGATTTAGGGTGGGCGCTAACTATGGCTACACCTTC. Residues: CASSQGFRVGANYGYTF.

This chain uses TRBV19 with TRBJ2-7; 8 bases fit TRBD1. CDR1 LNHDA and CDR2 SQIVND come from the germline V gene (reference sequence). After removal of 6 bases from V and 0 bases from J, the junction contained 4 bases not matched to a gene. CDR3 length: 14 residues. CDR3 sequence: CASSQGASSYEQYF. The CDR3 bases are TGTGCCAGTAGCCAGGGGGCGAGCTCCTACGAGCAGTACTTC.

V usage is TRBV18 and J usage is TRBJ1-1; D unresolved. Germline lookup yields CDR1 KGHSH and CDR2 LQKENI. This CDR3 has 14 residues. Trimming stripped 5 bases from V and 1 base from J, with 11 bases between. CDR3 coding DNA: TGTGCCAGCTCAGGGCAGCGCTCGAACACTGAAGCTTTCTTT. The encoded protein is CASSGQRSNTEAFF.

The gene calls are TRBV27 and TRBJ2-7; TRBD1 is a possible D gene (6 bases). The CDR3 has 13 residues. Trimming pared 4 bases from V and 0 bases from J, leaving 7 bases between. The germline gives CDR1 MNHEY, CDR2 SMNVEV (reference sequence). The CDR3 region is CASSSGASYEQYF. The CDR3 DNA sequence: TGTGCCAGCAGTTCAGGGGCCTCCTACGAGCAGTACTTC.

The rearrangement links TRBV6-5 to TRBJ2-1, with a possible D match to TRBD2 (5 bases). The CDR3 totals 15 residues. Trimming shortened V by 6 bases and J by 3 bases, and 15 bases separated the two germline ends. CDR1 and CDR2 from the germline V gene are MNHEY and SVGAGI. CDR3 region: CASRADRADYNEQFF. The DNA for the CDR3 is TGTGCCAGCAGGGCCGACCGAGCGGACTACAATGAGCAGTTCTTC.

This CDR3 reads CASSYGESETQYF. For the CDR3, the DNA is TGTGCCAGCAGTTACGGGGAGTCGGAGACCCAGTACTTC. This chain connects TRBV6-6 to TRBJ2-5, with D maybe TRBD2 (5 bases). Trimming stripped 2 bases from V and 5 bases from J, with 9 bases between. The CDR3 has 13 residues. Germline V CDR1 and CDR2: MNHNY, SVGAGI (reference sequence).

The gene calls are TRBV27 and TRBJ2-3, with 12 bases identical to TRBD2. The CDR3 covers 16 residues. V trimming: 5 bases; J trimming: 6 bases; junction bases outside the gene matches: 9. The V gene's germline CDR1 is MNHEY and CDR2 SMNVEV (reference sequence). The CDR3 region is CASSASTSGSWDTQYF. CDR3 nucleotides: TGTGCCAGCAGTGCGTCGACTAGCGGGAGTTGGGATACGCAGTATTTT.

The J gene is TRBJ2-3, the V gene TRBV9, with 10 bases fitting TRBD2. The CDR3 has 15 amino acids. The V gene's germline CDR1 is SGDLS and CDR2 YYNGEE. Trimming removed 0 bases from V and 4 bases from J; junction bases left unmatched: 2. DNA for the CDR3: TGTGCCAGCAGCGTAGAGAGCGGGGGGGCAGATACGCAGTATTTT. This sequence encodes CASSVESGGADTQYF.

The rearrangement joins TRBV18 to TRBJ2-5; D tentatively fits TRBD1 or TRBD2 (5 bases each). This CDR3 region has 13 residues. Between the trimmed V and J ends, which lost 3 bases and 5 bases, there was a span of 10 bases. Germline CDR1 is KGHSH and CDR2 is LQKENI. The CDR3 reads CASSPGPEETQYF. For the CDR3, the DNA is TGTGCCAGCTCACCGGGACCGGAGGAGACCCAGTACTTC.

This clone occurred once. This chain connects TRBV29-1 to TRBJ2-1; 7 bases align to TRBD1. From germline, CDR1 is SQVTM and CDR2 ANQGSEA. This CDR3 contains 12 residues. J gave up 5 bases and V 7 bases, and 5 bases lay outside the gene matches. This CDR3 reads CSDGQENNEQFF. The CDR3 DNA follows: TGCAGCGACGGACAGGAGAACAATGAGCAGTTCTTC.

V is TRBV7-2 and J is TRBJ2-7, with D possibly being TRBD1 (7 bases). Trimming left V 1 base short and J 3 bases short, with 13 bases between. CDR1 is SGHTA, CDR2 FQGNSA, per germline. The CDR3 totals 15 residues. CDR3 nucleotides: TGTGCCAGCAGCTTAGATGCAGGGGGGCACTACGAGCAGTACTTC. Its translation: CASSLDAGGHYEQYF.

The J gene is TRBJ2-5, the V gene TRBV28, with D perhaps TRBD2 (5 bases). Germline CDR1 reads MDHEN; CDR2 reads SYDVKM. This CDR3 is 15 amino acids long. Trimming took off 3 bases at V and 5 bases at J, with 16 bases between the two ends. Written as DNA, the CDR3 is TGTGCCAGCAGTTTTTTGGAGTGGTCGGGGGAGACCCAGTACTTC. As protein: CASSFLEWSGETQYF.

V and J are TRBV20-1 and TRBJ1-1; no reliable D call. Germline values: CDR1 DFQATT, CDR2 SNEGSKA (reference sequence). The V and J ends lost 1 base and 7 bases respectively, with 7 bases between them. The CDR3 extends over 11 amino acids. The CDR3 DNA follows: TGCAGTGCTAGAGGGGAAATTGAAGCTTTCTTT. This gives the protein CSARGEIEAFF.

The chain has TRBV4-2 and TRBJ2-2; possibly TRBD1 for D (5 bases). Germline CDR1 reads LGHNA; CDR2 reads YNFKEQ. The V gene lost 6 bases and the J gene lost 5 bases, with 7 bases spanning the gap. The CDR3 length is 12 residues. The CDR3 nucleotides read TGTGCCAGCAGACAGGAAACCGGGGAGCTGTTTTTT. Translating it yields CASRQETGELFF.